This T cell receptor (beta chain) was identified during a study of T cell responses to AZD1222 COVID-19 vaccine. Overall study findings and caveats: A mostly white British donor set with more females was recruited, and clonal diversity was possibly underestimated. Seropositivity was recorded at baseline in only six AZD1222 recipients.

Germline-derived CDR1 and CDR2 are SGHAT and FQNNGV. V was trimmed by 3 bases and J by 0 bases, leaving 12 bases between them. This CDR3 region has 15 residues. This clone was seen only once. Its antigen remains unidentified. The data were produced by immunoSEQ multiplex PCR, yet TCRdb's version contains in-frame clones alone and is incomplete. The sample has 150,000 to 200,000 clones, around nine tenths seen once; the top ten hold 1.5% to 2%. The TCR sequence derives from an adult in good health. The starting material was peripheral blood, obtained on day 0 of AZD1222 vaccination. This chain joins TRBV11-2 and TRBJ2-7; either TRBD1 or TRBD2 may fit D (5 bases each). CDR3 loop: CASSFSGGGSYEQYF. Written as DNA, the CDR3 is TGTGCCAGCAGCTTTAGTGGTGGGGGCTCCTACGAGCAGTACTTC.